The next 2 T cell receptor beta chains were all read from a single sample in a study of regulatory T cells in long-lasting Graves disease. Time point in this sample: newly diagnosed GD, antithyroid drugs for less than 3 months. From PBMCs, RNA was extracted and then used to make the TCR library. Libraries of TCR beta came from iRepertoire HTBI primers plus Arm-PCR of CDR3 regions. Each CDR3 protein is one row after TCRdb ran MiXCR on the multiplex PCR reads. Of roughly 510,000 distinct CDR3 sequences listed, roughly 15% are singletons. These same records also appear under a second study, on T cells in Graves' hyperthyroidism and ophthalmopathy.

Specimen: peripheral blood mononuclear cells (PBMCs), collected at new diagnosis, from a patient treated with antithyroid drugs. All receptors come from a man aged 18 to 30 with Graves disease.

The chain employs TRBV13 and TRBJ1-3; perhaps TRBD1 as D (5 bases). This CDR3 has 14 amino acids. The germline V and J ends were trimmed by 3 bases and 1 base, with 7 bases remaining between them. The germline V gene has CDR1 PRHDT and CDR2 FYEKMQ (reference sequence). The CDR3 loop reads CASSLTASGNTIYF. The CDR3 coding sequence is TGTGCCAGCAGCTTGACAGCTTCTGGAAACACCATATATTTT.

The gene calls are TRBV20-1 and TRBJ1-1; the D gene is possibly TRBD1 (5 bases). The V gene lost 0 bases and the J gene lost 2 bases, with 10 bases spanning the gap. Germline values: CDR1 DFQATT, CDR2 SNEGSKA (reference sequence). This CDR3 has 14 residues. DNA for the CDR3: TGCAGTGCTAGAGAGTATGACAGAAACACTGAAGCTTTCTTT. It specifies CSAREYDRNTEAFF.